This entry concerns a single T cell receptor (beta chain). The data belong to a study of blood T cell repertoires in COVID-19. Turning to the study itself: The United States, Italy and Spain provided the acute and convalescent COVID-19 samples. T cells, B-cell-depleted T cells, or PBMCs supplied cDNA or gDNA.

V lost 0 bases to trimming and J lost 2 bases, with 14 bases between them. The CDR3 runs 16 residues. Germline loops: CDR1 MNHEY, CDR2 SVGEGT. In the original workflow: Cell counts per sample came from amplifying reference gene primers. Clones were sequenced by immunoSEQ multiplex PCR, and TCRdb holds only the in-frame ones, with some missing. D and trimming come from the DNA, and the V and J calls and clone size come from that table. Among some 88,000 clones listed, approximately 83% were seen once. The chain carries TRBV6-2 or TRBV6-3 and TRBJ2-7, with D unclear. The receptor's source is a man aged 55 to 70 with acute or convalescent COVID-19. Sequenced: peripheral blood. CDR3 loop: CASSYSIIQSPYEQYF. CDR3 coding DNA: TGTGCCAGCAGTTACTCGATTATTCAGTCTCCCTACGAGCAGTACTTC.